This T cell receptor (beta chain) appears in the sequencing data of a study of cytomegalovirus exposure and HLA in healthy donors. These donors were members of the approximately 110-subject validation cohort, a group separate from the approximately 700-subject first cohort. Trimming removed 5 bases from V and 7 bases from J; junction bases left unmatched: 14. The germline V gene encodes CDR1 SGHTA and CDR2 FQGNSA. This CDR3 has 16 residues. TCRdb's copy holds only in-frame clones and misses some; the assay was immunoSEQ multiplex PCR. The repertoire holds roughly 150,000 clones, with just under 90% as singletons. Study-wide points: High sensitivity and specificity were reportedly achieved when the classifier diagnosed cytomegalovirus status. The study recorded 164 TCR beta chains that were cytomegalovirus-associated.

To note about this clone: Its antigen is undetermined.

Sequenced input: PBMCs. The origin of this receptor is a woman in her late teens or twenties in good health and CMV-seropositive. V and J are TRBV7-2 and TRBJ1-2; 9 bases map to TRBD1. The CDR3 DNA follows: TGTGCCAGCAGCGAACAGGACAGGGGTTGGGTTGGTGGCTACACCTTC. It is translated as CASSEQDRGWVGGYTF. Drawing the rest from reference TRBV7-2 and TRBJ1-2, the complete variable domain is GAGVSQSPSNKVTEKGKDVELRCDPISGHTALYWYRQSLGQGLEFLIYFQGNSAPDKSGLPSDRFSAERTGGSVSTLTIQRTQQEDSAVYLCASSEQDRGWVGGYTFGSGTRLTVV.